The rows below give T cell receptor beta chains drawn from one sample of a study of T cell responses to AZD1222 COVID-19 vaccine. Libraries were prepared by immunoSEQ multiplex PCR; TCRdb keeps only in-frame clonotypes and omits some of them. This table holds some 130,000 clones, 88% found once. This sample comprised peripheral blood, obtained on day 0 of MenACWY control vaccination. The receptor set was obtained from an adult in good health. CDR3s include the opening cysteine and the closing phenylalanine or tryptophan. The D gene is left open where the match is weak. Clone size appears in some rows only: once, few, many, or a class for an expanded clone.

cdr3_length: 17
d_call: .
clone_size: .
j_call: TRBJ2-4
v_call: TRBV27
cdr3_aa: CASSPHRQGISKNIQYF
cdr3_nt: TGTGCCAGCAGCCCGCATCGGCAGGGGATCTCCAAAAACATTCAGTACTTC

cdr3_length: 15
d_call: TRBD2
clone_size: .
j_call: TRBJ2-4
v_call: TRBV7-9
cdr3_aa: CASKPSGTFKNIQYF
cdr3_nt: TGTGCCAGCAAACCTAGCGGGACCTTCAAAAACATTCAGTACTTC

cdr3_length: 12
d_call: .
clone_size: .
j_call: TRBJ1-2
v_call: TRBV28
cdr3_aa: CASRRLFYGYTF
cdr3_nt: TGTGCCAGCAGGAGGTTGTTCTATGGCTACACCTTC

cdr3_length: 16
d_call: .
clone_size: once
j_call: TRBJ1-1
v_call: TRBV27
cdr3_aa: CASSFRGRTGATEAFF
cdr3_nt: TGTGCCAGCAGTTTTCGTGGAAGAACTGGGGCCACTGAAGCTTTCTTT

cdr3_length: 15
d_call: TRBD2
clone_size: .
j_call: TRBJ2-1
v_call: TRBV30
cdr3_aa: CAWSVFSSGHNEQFF
cdr3_nt: TGTGCCTGGAGTGTATTTTCTAGCGGGCACAATGAGCAGTTCTTC

cdr3_length: 13
d_call: .
clone_size: .
j_call: TRBJ2-7
v_call: TRBV18
cdr3_aa: CASSPARDNEQYF
cdr3_nt: TGTGCCAGCTCGCCGGCCAGAGACAATGAGCAGTACTTC

cdr3_length: 14
d_call: .
clone_size: few
j_call: TRBJ1-5
v_call: TRBV19
cdr3_aa: CASSNSGPNQPQHF
cdr3_nt: TGTGCCAGTAGTAATTCAGGGCCCAATCAGCCCCAGCATTTT

cdr3_length: 15
d_call: TRBD1
clone_size: .
j_call: TRBJ2-7
v_call: TRBV19
cdr3_aa: CASSMVGTGAYEQYF
cdr3_nt: TGTGCCAGTAGTATGGTAGGGACAGGGGCCTACGAGCAGTACTTC

cdr3_length: 14
d_call: .
clone_size: once
j_call: TRBJ1-6
v_call: TRBV6-5
cdr3_aa: CASSYSRGDSPLHF
cdr3_nt: TGTGCCAGCAGTTACTCGAGAGGGGATTCACCCCTCCACTTT

cdr3_length: 14
d_call: TRBD2
clone_size: .
j_call: TRBJ2-5
v_call: TRBV9
cdr3_aa: CASSAGLAAETQYF
cdr3_nt: TGTGCCAGCAGCGCGGGACTAGCGGCAGAGACCCAGTACTTC

cdr3_length: 15
d_call: .
clone_size: few
j_call: TRBJ1-2
v_call: TRBV18
cdr3_aa: CASSASINQLYGYTF
cdr3_nt: TGTGCCAGCTCAGCCAGTATAAACCAACTCTATGGCTACACCTTC

cdr3_length: 14
d_call: .
clone_size: .
j_call: TRBJ1-4
v_call: TRBV5-5
cdr3_aa: CASRQSPGGEKLFF
cdr3_nt: TGTGCCAGCCGCCAGTCGCCTGGAGGTGAAAAACTGTTTTTT

cdr3_length: 14
d_call: .
clone_size: .
j_call: TRBJ1-1
v_call: TRBV29-1
cdr3_aa: CSVVLRALNTEAFF
cdr3_nt: TGCAGCGTTGTATTGAGGGCGCTGAACACTGAAGCTTTCTTT

cdr3_length: 14
d_call: .
clone_size: .
j_call: TRBJ1-4
v_call: TRBV18
cdr3_aa: CASSPDRGLEKLFF
cdr3_nt: TGTGCCAGCTCACCAGATCGGGGGCTTGAAAAACTGTTTTTT

cdr3_length: 14
d_call: TRBD1
clone_size: .
j_call: TRBJ1-5
v_call: TRBV19
cdr3_aa: CASSIWTGPQPQHF
cdr3_nt: TGTGCCAGTAGTATATGGACAGGGCCTCAGCCCCAGCATTTT

cdr3_length: 15
d_call: .
clone_size: .
j_call: TRBJ1-4
v_call: TRBV28
cdr3_aa: CASTSMIGAKEKLFF
cdr3_nt: TGTGCCAGCACCTCTATGATAGGGGCGAAGGAAAAACTGTTTTTT

cdr3_length: 15
d_call: .
clone_size: .
j_call: TRBJ1-2
v_call: TRBV13
cdr3_aa: CASSLGRQALYGYTF
cdr3_nt: TGTGCCAGCAGCTTAGGCCGACAGGCCCTCTATGGCTACACCTTC

cdr3_length: 13
d_call: .
clone_size: .
j_call: TRBJ1-2
v_call: TRBV30
cdr3_aa: CAWNYYSNYGYTF
cdr3_nt: TGTGCCTGGAATTACTATTCTAACTATGGCTACACCTTC

cdr3_length: 15
d_call: .
clone_size: .
j_call: TRBJ1-5
v_call: TRBV5-1
cdr3_aa: CASSLEGYSNQPQHF
cdr3_nt: TGCGCCAGCAGCTTGGAGGGTTATAGCAATCAGCCCCAGCATTTT

cdr3_length: 15
d_call: .
clone_size: .
j_call: TRBJ2-2
v_call: TRBV4-1
cdr3_aa: CASSPPGVGTGELFF
cdr3_nt: TGCGCCAGCAGTCCACCAGGGGTAGGGACCGGGGAGCTGTTTTTT

cdr3_length: 15
d_call: TRBD1
clone_size: few
j_call: TRBJ2-4
v_call: TRBV5-6
cdr3_aa: CASSDEQGNWDIQYF
cdr3_nt: TGTGCCAGCAGCGATGAACAGGGGAATTGGGACATTCAGTACTTC

cdr3_length: 13
d_call: .
clone_size: .
j_call: TRBJ1-3
v_call: TRBV7-2
cdr3_aa: CASSLAPGNTIYF
cdr3_nt: TGTGCCAGCAGCTTAGCGCCAGGGAACACCATATATTTT

cdr3_length: 16
d_call: TRBD1
clone_size: .
j_call: TRBJ1-4
v_call: TRBV6-1
cdr3_aa: CASSEDRGTTNEKLFF
cdr3_nt: TGTGCCAGCAGTGAGGACAGGGGGACAACTAATGAAAAACTGTTTTTT

cdr3_length: 15
d_call: .
clone_size: .
j_call: TRBJ1-5
v_call: TRBV10-2
cdr3_aa: CASSEWGRGEQPQHF
cdr3_nt: TGCGCCAGCAGTGAGTGGGGGAGGGGAGAGCAGCCCCAGCATTTT

cdr3_length: 14
d_call: TRBD1
clone_size: .
j_call: TRBJ1-4
v_call: TRBV10-2
cdr3_aa: CASSSGTGGEKLFF
cdr3_nt: TGCGCCAGCAGCTCCGGGACAGGGGGCGAAAAACTGTTTTTT

cdr3_length: 14
d_call: .
clone_size: .
j_call: TRBJ1-1
v_call: TRBV3-1/TRBV3-2
cdr3_aa: CASSQLDLGTEAFF
cdr3_nt: TGTGCCAGCAGCCAACTCGACTTAGGGACTGAAGCTTTCTTT

cdr3_length: 13
d_call: .
clone_size: once
j_call: TRBJ1-2
v_call: TRBV6-5
cdr3_aa: CASRIISGNGYTF
cdr3_nt: TGTGCCAGCAGAATTATTTCGGGGAATGGCTACACCTTC

cdr3_length: 13
d_call: .
clone_size: .
j_call: TRBJ2-7
v_call: TRBV7-3
cdr3_aa: CASSLTIGYEQYF
cdr3_nt: TGTGCCAGCAGCTTAACCATCGGTTACGAGCAGTACTTC

cdr3_length: 14
d_call: .
clone_size: .
j_call: TRBJ1-2
v_call: TRBV5-1
cdr3_aa: CASSFLDSNYGYTF
cdr3_nt: TGCGCCAGCAGCTTCCTGGACAGTAACTATGGCTACACCTTC

cdr3_length: 16
d_call: TRBD1
clone_size: .
j_call: TRBJ2-3
v_call: TRBV2
cdr3_aa: CASSGGLRDATDTQYF
cdr3_nt: TGTGCCAGCTCAGGGGGCCTACGGGATGCCACAGATACGCAGTATTTT

cdr3_length: 15
d_call: TRBD1
clone_size: .
j_call: TRBJ2-7
v_call: TRBV11-2
cdr3_aa: CASSLAPGQIYEQYF
cdr3_nt: TGTGCCAGCAGCCTCGCTCCGGGACAGATATACGAGCAGTACTTC

cdr3_length: 16
d_call: TRBD2
clone_size: .
j_call: TRBJ2-7
v_call: TRBV19
cdr3_aa: CASSTFSGSGSYEQYF
cdr3_nt: TGTGCCAGTAGTACCTTTAGCGGGAGTGGCTCCTACGAGCAGTACTTC

cdr3_length: 14
d_call: TRBD1
clone_size: .
j_call: TRBJ2-7
v_call: TRBV28
cdr3_aa: CASSSRTGFYEQYF
cdr3_nt: TGTGCCAGCAGTTCCCGGACAGGGTTCTACGAGCAGTACTTC

cdr3_length: 12
d_call: .
clone_size: .
j_call: TRBJ1-2
v_call: TRBV5-5
cdr3_aa: CASSLAYYGYTF
cdr3_nt: TGTGCCAGCAGCTTGGCTTACTATGGCTACACCTTC